The 15 T cell receptor beta chains given below trace back to one sample, sequenced in a study of OX40 agonist ivuxolimab in advanced cancers. Measured with immunoSEQ multiplex PCR; TCRdb has only the in-frame clones, and not every one. The sample gives approximately 62,000 clones, around 92% of which show up once; roughly 12% is in the top ten. This specimen consisted of CD4+ or CD8+ T cells sorted from blood, obtained in a trial of the OX40 agonist ivuxolimab. The receptors were gathered from an adult with an advanced solid tumor such as melanoma, head and neck, liver or kidney cancer.

The J gene is TRBJ1-5, the V gene TRBV7-9, with 7 bases that match TRBD1. V lost 1 base and J lost 7; bases outside the gene matches: 4. The CDR3 consists of 14 residues. Germline CDR1 is SEHNR and CDR2 is FQNEAQ (reference sequence). This CDR3 is CASSLEGGGQPQHF. The CDR3 DNA sequence: TGTGCCAGCAGCTTAGAAGGGGGCGGGCAGCCCCAGCATTTT.

This clone counts as medium-sized. V gene TRBV2 combines with J gene TRBJ1-1; no clear D. This CDR3 is built from 12 residues. Germline V gene sequence: CDR1 SNHLY, CDR2 FYNNEI. Trimming left V 9 bases short and J 3 bases short, with 11 bases between. The CDR3 nucleotides read TGTGCCAGAACGAAAAGGGACACTGAAGCTTTCTTT. Amino acid sequence: CARTKRDTEAFF. The complete variable domain, with remaining parts taken from reference TRBV2 and TRBJ1-1, reads EPEVTQTPSHQVTQMGQEVILRCVPISNHLYFYWYRQILGQKVEFLVSFYNNEISEKSEIFDDQFSVERPDGSNFTLKIRSTKLEDSAMYFCARTKRDTEAFFGQGTRLTVV.

The rearrangement links TRBV5-8 to TRBJ1-2; 10 bases agree with TRBD1. V dropped 4 bases and J dropped 4; count of bases not matched to a gene: 7. Germline assignment: CDR1 SGHTS and CDR2 YDEGEE. The CDR3 loop spans 15 amino acids. In nucleotides, the CDR3 is TGTGCCAGCAGCCCAAGAGGACAGGGGGGCTATGGCTACACCTTC. This gives the protein CASSPRGQGGYGYTF.

The CDR3 DNA is TGTGCCAGCAGCTTGGCTCGGACAGGTATTTCTAACTATGGCTACACCTTC. Protein product: CASSLARTGISNYGYTF. The chain joins TRBV5-4 to TRBJ1-2; TRBD1 matches at 7 bases. Germline CDR1 is SGHNT and CDR2 is YYREEE (reference sequence). CDR3 length equals 17 residues. V shed 0 bases and J 0 bases; nucleotides not matched to a gene: 8.

The chain has TRBV7-3 and TRBJ2-1, with 8 bases matching TRBD1. Germline V gene lookup returns CDR1 SGHTA and CDR2 FQGTGA. This CDR3 has 18 amino acids. V lost 0 bases and J lost 0; bases outside the gene matches: 7. The CDR3 region is CASSLTGTGVPSYNEQFF. The CDR3 DNA reads TGTGCCAGCAGCTTAACCGGGACAGGCGTTCCCTCCTACAATGAGCAGTTCTTC.

V and J are TRBV7-3 and TRBJ2-1, with D possibly TRBD1 on 6 matching bases. There are 15 residues in the CDR3. V dropped 2 bases and J dropped 3 bases, with 11 bases sitting between them. The germline gives CDR1 SGHTA, CDR2 FQGTGA. The DNA of the CDR3 is TGTGCCAGCAGCTTATTGCAGGGGAACTACAATGAGCAGTTCTTC. It encodes CASSLLQGNYNEQFF.

The chain has TRBV13 and TRBJ2-1; 9 nucleotides match TRBD2. This CDR3 spans 15 amino acids. The trim removed 3 bases at V and 5 bases at J, leaving 5 bases unmatched. Germline CDR1 is PRHDT and CDR2 is FYEKMQ (reference sequence). CDR3 loop: CASSFGSSGNNEQFF. CDR3 DNA: TGTGCCAGCAGCTTTGGTTCTAGCGGGAACAATGAGCAGTTCTTC. Filled out from reference TRBV13 and TRBJ2-1, the complete variable domain reads AAGVIQSPRHLIKEKRETATLKCYPIPRHDTVYWYQQGPGQDPQFLISFYEKMQSDKGSIPDRFSAQQFSDYHSELNMSSLELGDSALYFCASSFGSSGNNEQFFGPGTRLTVL.

V and J are TRBV11-2 and TRBJ2-4; the D is unclear. The V gene lost 0 bases and the J gene lost 2 bases, with 8 bases spanning the gap. Per germline, CDR1 SGHAT and CDR2 FQNNGV. The CDR3 length is 15 residues. As DNA, the CDR3 is TGTGCCAGCAGCTTAGATTTCAGTCCCAAAAACATTCAGTACTTC. Encoded protein: CASSLDFSPKNIQYF.

The CDR3 loop is CASSLVSGSETGELFF. The CDR3 nucleotides are TGTGCCAGCAGCTTGGTTAGCGGGAGTGAAACCGGGGAGCTGTTTTTT. The chain couples TRBV5-6 to TRBJ2-2; TRBD2 aligns across 9 bases. Per germline, CDR1 SGHDT and CDR2 YYEEEE. V dropped 0 bases and J dropped 5; count of bases not matched to a gene: 5. CDR3 length: 16 residues.

The CDR3: CASSQGLAGENEQFF. Here the CDR3 DNA reads TGTGCCAGCAGCCAAGGACTAGCGGGAGAGAATGAGCAGTTCTTC. This sequence joins TRBV4-2 and TRBJ2-1; 12 bases map to TRBD2. The germline V gene has CDR1 LGHNA and CDR2 YNFKEQ. CDR3 size: 15 residues. After removal of 1 base from V and 7 bases from J, the junction contained 2 bases not matched to a gene.

J is TRBJ1-4 and V is TRBV4-1; a possible D gene is TRBD1 (5 bases). The germline CDR1 and CDR2 sequences are MGHRA and YSYEKL. The V end was cut by 1 base, the J end by 1 base, with 10 bases between. The CDR3 is made up of 16 amino acids. The CDR3 loop reads CASSQVGGGTNEKLFF. The CDR3 nucleotides read TGCGCCAGCAGCCAAGTGGGGGGAGGAACTAATGAAAAACTGTTTTTT.

This chain uses TRBV4-1 with TRBJ2-3; D is undetermined. Germline V gives CDR1 MGHRA, CDR2 YSYEKL. This CDR3 contains 15 residues. V was pared by 2 bases and J by 2 bases, with 11 bases between. The CDR3 DNA reads as TGCGCCAGCAGCCAATTACTGAAAATCACAGATACGCAGTATTTT. It encodes CASSQLLKITDTQYF.

The V gene is TRBV19, the J gene TRBJ2-7, with 7 bases aligning to TRBD1. V lost 6 bases, J lost 4 bases, and 6 bases stayed unmatched. The CDR3 spans 13 residues. Germline values: CDR1 LNHDA, CDR2 SQIVND (reference sequence). CDR3 residues: CASSLQGWYEQYF. Written as DNA, the CDR3 is TGTGCCAGTAGCCTACAGGGGTGGTACGAGCAGTACTTC.

The chain uses TRBV6-5 and TRBJ1-5; 11 positions match TRBD1. Germline V gene lookup returns CDR1 MNHEY and CDR2 SVGAGI. J was trimmed by 7 bases and V by 5 bases; bases with no gene match: 4. CDR3 length: 14 amino acids. CDR3: CASSAGTGGQPQHF. The CDR3 bases are TGTGCCAGCAGTGCCGGGACAGGGGGACAGCCCCAGCATTTT.

CDR3 DNA sequence: TGTGCCAGTAGTATAGGGGACAGGGGCTACGAGCAGTACTTC. Translating it yields CASSIGDRGYEQYF. The V and J genes are TRBV19 and TRBJ2-7, with TRBD1 matching 10 bases. CDR1 and CDR2 from the germline V gene are LNHDA and SQIVND (reference sequence). This CDR3 is built from 14 residues. The J segment lost 3 bases and the V segment lost 1 base, leaving 0 bases of the junction unmatched.